The TCR beta chain under discussion was sequenced for a study of Ad26.COV2.S vaccination and SARS-CoV-2 variants. Trimming shortened V by 5 bases and J by 7 bases, and 18 bases separated the two germline ends. Per the germline V gene, CDR1 is LGHDT and CDR2 is YNNKEL (reference sequence). The CDR3 has 15 amino acids. Some clones are missing from TCRdb's copy, which holds only in-frame ones; the method was immunoSEQ multiplex PCR. Of approximately 410,000 clones listed, around nine tenths were seen once; the top ten hold approximately 4%. Treatment meaning: 15 to 20 received Ad26.COV2.S at low or high dose, single or two shots; roughly five received placebo; per-sample allocation not given. After the first vaccine or placebo injection, samples were drawn on day 63.

Sequenced material: peripheral blood, taken in a trial of Ad26.COV2.S vaccine versus placebo. The J gene is TRBJ1-3, the V gene TRBV3-1 (or the pseudogene TRBV3-2); D might be TRBD1 (5 bases). The sequence derives from a person between 18 and 65 years old who received the Ad26.COV2.S COVID-19 vaccine or a placebo. The CDR3 nucleotides are TGTGCCAGCAGCATAAGGGCAGGGAGAACGAACACCATATATTTT. Amino acid sequence: CASSIRAGRTNTIYF.